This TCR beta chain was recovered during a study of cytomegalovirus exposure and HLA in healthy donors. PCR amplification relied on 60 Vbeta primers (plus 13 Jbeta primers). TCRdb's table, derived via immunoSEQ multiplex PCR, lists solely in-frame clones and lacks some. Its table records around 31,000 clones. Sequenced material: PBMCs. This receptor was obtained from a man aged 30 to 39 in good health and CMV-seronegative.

CDR3 DNA sequence: TGTGCCAGCAGTGAAAGAACCTCCCCTAGCGGGATTTACATTCAGTACTTC. As protein: CASSERTSPSGIYIQYF. The chain combines TRBV6-1 with TRBJ2-4; TRBD2 agrees at 9 bases. The V and J ends lost 2 bases and 8 bases, in that order; junction bases with no gene match: 13. Germline V lookup: CDR1 MNHNS, CDR2 SASEGT. This CDR3 region has 17 residues.